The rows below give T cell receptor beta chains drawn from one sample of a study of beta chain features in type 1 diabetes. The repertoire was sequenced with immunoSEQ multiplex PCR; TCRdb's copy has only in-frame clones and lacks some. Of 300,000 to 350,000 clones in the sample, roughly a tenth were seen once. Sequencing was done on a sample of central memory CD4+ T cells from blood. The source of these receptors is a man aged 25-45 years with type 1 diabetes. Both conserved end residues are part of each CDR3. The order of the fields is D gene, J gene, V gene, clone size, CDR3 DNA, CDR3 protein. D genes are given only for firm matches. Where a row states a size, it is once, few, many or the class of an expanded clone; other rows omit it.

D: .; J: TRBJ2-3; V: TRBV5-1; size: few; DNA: TGCGCCAGCAGCCCCGCTGTGGGGTGGAACACAGATACGCAGTATTTT; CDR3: CASSPAVGWNTDTQYF
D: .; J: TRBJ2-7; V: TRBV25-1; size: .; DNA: TGTGCCAGCAGTGATCCCGGGGGCGACCACGAGCAGTACTTC; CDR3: CASSDPGGDHEQYF
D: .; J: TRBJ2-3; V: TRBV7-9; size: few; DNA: TGTGCCAGCAGCTTACTCACCAAGGATACGCAGTATTTT; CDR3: CASSLLTKDTQYF
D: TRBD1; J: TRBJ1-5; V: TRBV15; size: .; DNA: TGTGCCACCAGCGTACGGGGACAGGGCGCTCAGCCCCAGCATTTT; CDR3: CATSVRGQGAQPQHF
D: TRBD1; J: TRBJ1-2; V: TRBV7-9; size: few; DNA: TGTGCCAGCAGCTTCCAAGGACAGGGGGGTCATGGCTACACCTTC; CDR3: CASSFQGQGGHGYTF
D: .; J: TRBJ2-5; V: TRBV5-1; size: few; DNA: TGCGCCAGCAGCCAGGACCAAGAGACCCAGTACTTC; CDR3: CASSQDQETQYF
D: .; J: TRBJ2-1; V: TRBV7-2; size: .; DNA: TGTGCCAGCAGCTTAGAGAAGGCCCTCAATGAGCAGTTCTTC; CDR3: CASSLEKALNEQFF
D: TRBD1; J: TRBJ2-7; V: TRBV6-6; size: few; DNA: TGTGCCAGCATTCGGACAGGGAGAGGGAACGAGCAGTACTTC; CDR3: CASIRTGRGNEQYF
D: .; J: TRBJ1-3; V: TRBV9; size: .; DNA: TGTGCCAGCAGCACCCAGCCGGCCACCTCTGGAAACACCATATATTTT; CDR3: CASSTQPATSGNTIYF
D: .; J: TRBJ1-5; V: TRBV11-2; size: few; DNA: TGTGCCAGCAGCCCTTTCGGAGATCAGCCCCAGCATTTT; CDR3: CASSPFGDQPQHF
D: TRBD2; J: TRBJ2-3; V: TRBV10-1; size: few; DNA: TGCGCCAGCAGTGCTAGCGGAACTAGCACAGATACGCAGTATTTT; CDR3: CASSASGTSTDTQYF
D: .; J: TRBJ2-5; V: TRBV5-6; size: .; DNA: TGTGCCAGCAGCTTGTGGACGTTGGAGACCCAGTACTTC; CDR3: CASSLWTLETQYF
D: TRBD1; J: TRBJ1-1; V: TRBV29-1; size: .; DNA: TGCAGCGTCCGGAACAGGGGGAACACTGAAGCTTTCTTT; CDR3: CSVRNRGNTEAFF
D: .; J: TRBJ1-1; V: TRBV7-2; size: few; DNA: TGTGCCAGCAGCCCGAGACCGGGGGGCACTGAAGCTTTCTTT; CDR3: CASSPRPGGTEAFF
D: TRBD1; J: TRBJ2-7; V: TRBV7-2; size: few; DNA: TGTGCCAGCAGCTTCGGACAGGGCGGGACCTACGAGCAGTACTTC; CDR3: CASSFGQGGTYEQYF
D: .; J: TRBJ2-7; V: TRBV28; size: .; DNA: TGTGCCAGCAGCCGATTGGGGGCAGGGTGGGCCTACGAGCAGTACTTC; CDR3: CASSRLGAGWAYEQYF
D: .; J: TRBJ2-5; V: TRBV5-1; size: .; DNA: TGCGCCAGCAGCGGGGGCCACCAAGAGACCCAGTACTTC; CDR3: CASSGGHQETQYF
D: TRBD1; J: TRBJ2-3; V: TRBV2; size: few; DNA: TGTGCCAGCAGTGCCGGGACAGGGTTTACGGATACGCAGTATTTT; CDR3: CASSAGTGFTDTQYF
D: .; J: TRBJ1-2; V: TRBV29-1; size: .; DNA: TGCAGCGTTGTAACACCGACTACATATGGCTACACCTTC; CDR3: CSVVTPTTYGYTF
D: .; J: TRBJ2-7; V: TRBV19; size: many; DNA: TGTGCCAGTAGTTCTCGAGGGGGGAACTCCTACGAGCAGTACTTC; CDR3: CASSSRGGNSYEQYF
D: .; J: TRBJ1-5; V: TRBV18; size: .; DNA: TGTGCCAGCTCACCACCGGGGTCATCGGGGAATCAGCCCCAGCATTTT; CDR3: CASSPPGSSGNQPQHF
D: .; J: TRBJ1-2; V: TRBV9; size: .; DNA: TGTGCCAGCAGCGTAGAGACAGCCTATGGCTACACCTTC; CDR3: CASSVETAYGYTF
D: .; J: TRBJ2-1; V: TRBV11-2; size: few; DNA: TGTGCCAGCATCCTGACTAGAGGCGGGAATGAGCAGTTCTTC; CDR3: CASILTRGGNEQFF
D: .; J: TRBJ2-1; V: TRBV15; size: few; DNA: TGTGCCACCAGCAGACCATCGACGACAAGTCTCTCCTACAATGAGCAGTTCTTC; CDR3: CATSRPSTTSLSYNEQFF
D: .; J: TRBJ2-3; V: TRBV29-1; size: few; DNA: TGCAGCGGTTACCTAGACTCTGGCACAGATACGCAGTATTTT; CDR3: CSGYLDSGTDTQYF
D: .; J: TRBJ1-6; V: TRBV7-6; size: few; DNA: TGTGCCAGCAGCCCCGGATGGACCGATTCACCCCTCCACTTT; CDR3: CASSPGWTDSPLHF
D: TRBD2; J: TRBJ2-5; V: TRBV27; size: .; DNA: TGTGCCAGCAGTTTATACGGGGGGGAGACCCAGTACTTC; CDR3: CASSLYGGETQYF
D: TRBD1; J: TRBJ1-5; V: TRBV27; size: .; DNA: TGTGCCAGCAGTTCAACCAGGACAGGGGGTTTTAGCAATCAGCCCCAGCATTTT; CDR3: CASSSTRTGGFSNQPQHF
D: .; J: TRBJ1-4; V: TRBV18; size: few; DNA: TGTGCCAGCTCACCGATGAATGCAACTAATGAAAAACTGTTTTTT; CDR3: CASSPMNATNEKLFF
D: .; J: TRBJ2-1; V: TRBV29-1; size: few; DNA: TGCAGCGTTGAACGCGGGCCCGTCGGGAATGAGCAGTTCTTC; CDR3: CSVERGPVGNEQFF
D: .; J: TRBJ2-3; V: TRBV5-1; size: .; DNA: TGCGCCAGCAGCTTGGCCCAGGGTCCAAGCACAGATACGCAGTATTTT; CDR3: CASSLAQGPSTDTQYF
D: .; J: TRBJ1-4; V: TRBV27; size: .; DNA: TGTGCCAGCAGCCCAGGGTATGAAAAACTGTTTTTT; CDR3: CASSPGYEKLFF
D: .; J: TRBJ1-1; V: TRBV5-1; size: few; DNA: TGCGCCAGCAGCCTACAGATAGAGGCGAACACTGAAGCTTTCTTT; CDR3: CASSLQIEANTEAFF
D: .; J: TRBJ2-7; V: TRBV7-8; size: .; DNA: TGTGCCAGCAGCCTTGTAGGGACTCTATCCTACGAGCAGTACTTC; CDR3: CASSLVGTLSYEQYF
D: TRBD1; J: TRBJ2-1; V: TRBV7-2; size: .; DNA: TGTGCCAGCAGCCCAGACCCAGACAGGGGCCACAATGAGCAGTTCTTC; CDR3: CASSPDPDRGHNEQFF
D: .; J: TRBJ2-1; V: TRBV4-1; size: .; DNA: TGCGCCAGCAGCCAAGAAAGGCTAGAAAATAATGAGCAGTTCTTC; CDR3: CASSQERLENNEQFF
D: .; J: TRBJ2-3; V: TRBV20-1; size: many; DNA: TGCAGTGTCTCACGGACAGATACGCAGTATTTT; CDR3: CSVSRTDTQYF
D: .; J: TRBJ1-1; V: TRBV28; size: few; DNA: TGTGCCAGCAGTTTAACACAGGGTGAGACTGAAGCTTTCTTT; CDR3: CASSLTQGETEAFF
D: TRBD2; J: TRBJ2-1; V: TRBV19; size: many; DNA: TGTGCCAGTAGGGATATAGCGGGGAACCCCTACAATGAGCAGTTCTTC; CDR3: CASRDIAGNPYNEQFF
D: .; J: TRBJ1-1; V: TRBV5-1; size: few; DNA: TGCGCCAGCAGCCCCCGTCCCATGAACACTGAAGCTTTCTTT; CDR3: CASSPRPMNTEAFF
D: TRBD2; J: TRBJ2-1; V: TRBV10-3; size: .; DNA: TGTGCCATCAGTGGCCTAGCGGGCAATGAGCAGTTCTTC; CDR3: CAISGLAGNEQFF
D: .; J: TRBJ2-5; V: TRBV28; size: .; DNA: TGTGCCAGCAGTTTAAACCAAGAGACCCAGTACTTC; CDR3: CASSLNQETQYF
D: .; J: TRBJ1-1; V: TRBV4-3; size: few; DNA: TGCGCCAGCAGCCAAGAGGCCGCGAACACTGAAGCTTTCTTT; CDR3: CASSQEAANTEAFF
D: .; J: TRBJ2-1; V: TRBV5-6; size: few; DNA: TGTGCCAGCAGCTTGTATAGAGGGTATGAGCAGTTCTTC; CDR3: CASSLYRGYEQFF
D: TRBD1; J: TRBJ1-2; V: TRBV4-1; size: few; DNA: TGCGCCAGCAGCCAAGGGGACGCAGGGACAGGAAAAAACTATGGCTACACCTTC; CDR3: CASSQGDAGTGKNYGYTF
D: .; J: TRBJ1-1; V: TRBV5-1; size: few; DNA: TGCGCCAGCAGCGTGATCCCAGGGATACAGAACACTGAAGCTTTCTTT; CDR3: CASSVIPGIQNTEAFF
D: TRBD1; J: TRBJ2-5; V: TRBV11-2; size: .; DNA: TGTGCCAGCAGCTTTCAGGGGGCGAGTGAGACCCAGTACTTC; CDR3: CASSFQGASETQYF
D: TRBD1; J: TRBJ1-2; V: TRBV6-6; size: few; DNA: TGTGCCAGCAGTTGGGGACAGGGGGGAGATGGCTACACCTTC; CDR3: CASSWGQGGDGYTF
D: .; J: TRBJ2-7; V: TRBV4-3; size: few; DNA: TGCGCCAGCAGCCAAGAAAAGGGTTACGAGCAGTACTTC; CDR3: CASSQEKGYEQYF
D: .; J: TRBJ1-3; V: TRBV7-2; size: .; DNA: TGTGCCAGCAGCCCTCCGGGCGTCTCTGGAAACACCATATATTTT; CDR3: CASSPPGVSGNTIYF
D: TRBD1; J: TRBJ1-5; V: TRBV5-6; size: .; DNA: TGTGCCAGCAGCTTGGGCCAGGGGGCGGGTAGACATCAGCCCCAGCATTTT; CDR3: CASSLGQGAGRHQPQHF
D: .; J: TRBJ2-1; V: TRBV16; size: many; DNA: TGTGCCAGCAGCCAACGGAGGGGTGGTGAGCAGTTCTTC; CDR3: CASSQRRGGEQFF
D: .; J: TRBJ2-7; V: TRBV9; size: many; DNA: TGTGCCAGCAGCGTAGGGGCCAGCCCCTACGAGCAGTACTTC; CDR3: CASSVGASPYEQYF
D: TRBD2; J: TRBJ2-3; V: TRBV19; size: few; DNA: TGTGCCAGTAGTATCGCTAGCGGGGGGGCGAGAAGCACAGATACGCAGTATTTT; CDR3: CASSIASGGARSTDTQYF
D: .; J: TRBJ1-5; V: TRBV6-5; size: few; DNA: TGTGCCAGCAGAGGAATGAGGGGCCAGCCCCAGCATTTT; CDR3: CASRGMRGQPQHF
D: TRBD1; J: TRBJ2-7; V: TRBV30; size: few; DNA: TGTGCTAGGGGGCAGGGGACCTACGAGCAGTACTTC; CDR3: CARGQGTYEQYF
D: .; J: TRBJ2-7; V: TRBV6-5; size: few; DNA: TGTGCCAGCAGTCCCAACAGGGTTTTCTACGAGCAGTACTTC; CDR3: CASSPNRVFYEQYF
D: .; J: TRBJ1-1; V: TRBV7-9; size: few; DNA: TGTGCCAGCAGCTTAGGACAGCCGAACACTGAAGCTTTCTTT; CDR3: CASSLGQPNTEAFF
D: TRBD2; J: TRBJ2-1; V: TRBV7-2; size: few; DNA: TGTGCCAGCAGCTTAGCGCAATCTAGCGGGGATTATCACAATGAGCAGTTCTTC; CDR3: CASSLAQSSGDYHNEQFF
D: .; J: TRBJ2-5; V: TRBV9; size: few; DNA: TGTGCCAGCAGCGGGGGAGTTCGAGAGACCCAGTACTTC; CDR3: CASSGGVRETQYF